The sequence of this TCR beta chain was determined in a study of regulatory T cells in long-lasting Graves disease. Libraries of TCR beta came from iRepertoire HTBI primers plus Arm-PCR of CDR3 regions. TCRdb independently ran MiXCR on the multiplex PCR reads; one entry per CDR3 protein. The sample consists of about 520,000 distinct CDR3 sequences, around 12% of them appearing once. The CDR3 is 15 amino acids. Germline V gene sequence: CDR1 LGHNA, CDR2 YNFKEQ. The V and J ends lost 4 bases and 3 bases, in that order; junction bases with no gene match: 7. Time point noted: newly diagnosed GD, antithyroid drugs for less than 3 months. Following extraction of RNA from PBMCs, that RNA was used to make the TCR library. The data were also submitted as part of a second study, on T cells in Graves' hyperthyroidism and ophthalmopathy.

The specimen comprised peripheral blood mononuclear cells (PBMCs), sampled at new diagnosis, from a patient treated with antithyroid drugs. The chain employs TRBV4-2 and TRBJ2-7; 9 positions agree with TRBD1. The receptor's source is a woman in her 30s with Graves disease. The CDR3 reads CASSRTDRGDYEQYF. CDR3 DNA sequence: TGTGCCAGCAGCCGGACCGACAGGGGGGACTACGAGCAGTACTTC.